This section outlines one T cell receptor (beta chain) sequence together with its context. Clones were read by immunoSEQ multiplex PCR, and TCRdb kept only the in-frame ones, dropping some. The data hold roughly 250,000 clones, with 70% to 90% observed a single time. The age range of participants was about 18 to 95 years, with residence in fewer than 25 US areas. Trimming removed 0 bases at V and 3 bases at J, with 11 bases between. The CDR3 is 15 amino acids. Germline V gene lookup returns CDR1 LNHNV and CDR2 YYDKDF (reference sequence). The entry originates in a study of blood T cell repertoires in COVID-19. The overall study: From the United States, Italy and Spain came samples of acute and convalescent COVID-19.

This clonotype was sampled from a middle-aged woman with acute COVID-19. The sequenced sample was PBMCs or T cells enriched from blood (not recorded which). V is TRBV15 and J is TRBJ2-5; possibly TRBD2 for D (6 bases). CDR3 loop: CATSRDGGWEETQYF. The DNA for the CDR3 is TGTGCCACCAGCAGAGATGGGGGGTGGGAAGAGACCCAGTACTTC. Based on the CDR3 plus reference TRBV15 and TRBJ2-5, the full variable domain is DAMVIQNPRYQVTQFGKPVTLSCSQTLNHNVMYWYQQKSSQAPKLLFHYYDKDFNNEADTPDNFQSRRPNTSFCFLDIRSPGLGDTAMYLCATSRDGGWEETQYFGPGTRLLVL.